This record looks at one T cell receptor (beta chain) sequence and its context. No antigen is known for it. The same CDR3 arises from other DNA sequences in this sample as well. The protocol was immunoSEQ multiplex PCR, while the TCRdb copy is restricted to in-frame clones and leaves out a portion. The table records 180,000 or so clones, 85% to 90% of them present only once. The record originates from a study of T cell responses to AZD1222 COVID-19 vaccine. Study-wide results and limits: Repertoires were sampled only after the peak T cell response. Baseline seropositives among AZD1222 recipients totaled only five to seven.

This CDR3 comprises 15 residues. Germline V gene lookup returns CDR1 LNHDA and CDR2 SQIVND (reference sequence). After removal of 3 bases from V and 8 bases from J, the junction contained 10 bases not matched to a gene. This TCR derives from an adult who received the AZD1222 COVID-19 vaccine. V and J are TRBV19 and TRBJ1-2; 9 nucleotides match TRBD1. This sample comprised peripheral blood, obtained 28 days after the second AZD1222 dose. For the CDR3, the DNA is TGTGCCAGTAGTATTCCCGGGACAGGGCGTAGAGGCTACACCTTC. Encoded protein: CASSIPGTGRRGYTF.